One sample yielded the 7 T cell receptor beta chains listed below, sequenced in a study of beta chain features in type 1 diabetes. Investigators reverse transcribed all isolated RNA, so they sequenced expressed TCRB transcripts. TCRdb keeps only in-frame clones here, not all; method: immunoSEQ multiplex PCR. The table records 500,000 to 800,000 clones, around an eighth of them present only once. Findings and caveats of the study: All four CD4+ subsets from Type 1 diabetes patients carried moderately but significantly shorter TCRB CDR3s.

Antigens for these TCRs are unknown. Sequencing used naive CD4+ T cells from blood. The receptor set was obtained from a young man with type 1 diabetes.

The V and J genes are TRBV11-2 and TRBJ2-1; 7 bases map to TRBD2. This CDR3 spans 15 amino acids. The germline CDR1 and CDR2 sequences are SGHAT and FQNNGV. Trimming at V came to 5 bases and at J to 6 bases, leaving 10 bases not matched to a gene. Here the CDR3 DNA reads TGTGCCAGCAGCCCTGCAAGCGGGGACTTCAATGAGCAGTTCTTC. This translates into CASSPASGDFNEQFF. Combining the CDR3 with reference TRBV11-2 and TRBJ2-1 gives the whole variable domain EAGVAQSPRYKIIEKRQSVAFWCNPISGHATLYWYQQILGQGPKLLIQFQNNGVVDDSQLPKDRFSAERLKGVDSTLKIQPAKLEDSAVYLCASSPASGDFNEQFFGPGTRLTVL.

This clone was picked up a small number of times. The gene calls are TRBV5-4 and TRBJ2-1, with 7 bases matching TRBD2. Germline trimming cut 0 bases from V and 7 bases from J; bases unmatched to any gene: 10. The CDR3 has 16 residues. Germline CDR1 reads SGHNT; CDR2 reads YYREEE (reference sequence). The CDR3 bases are TGTGCCAGCAGCTTGGTGGGGACTACTTCAAGGAATGAGCAGTTCTTC. This sequence encodes CASSLVGTTSRNEQFF.

This clone was seen only a few times. Other DNA variants within this sample encode the same CDR3. The chain is built from TRBV2 and TRBJ2-1; D remains ambiguous. V was cut by 6 bases and J by 4 bases, with 4 bases left in between. Germline V lookup: CDR1 SNHLY, CDR2 FYNNEI. CDR3 length equals 11 residues. CDR3 coding DNA: TGTGCCAGCAGCGAGTACAATGAGCAGTTCTTC. Its protein is CASSEYNEQFF.

The V and J genes are TRBV15 and TRBJ2-1, with TRBD2 matching over 12 bases. Trimming at V came to 0 bases and at J to 5 bases, leaving 5 bases not matched to a gene. The germline V gene has CDR1 LNHNV and CDR2 YYDKDF (reference sequence). This CDR3 is built from 17 residues. Here the CDR3 reads CATSRDTTSGGNNEQFF. CDR3 DNA: TGTGCCACCAGCAGAGATACAACTAGCGGGGGGAACAATGAGCAGTTCTTC.

The J gene is TRBJ2-7, the V gene TRBV9; possible D gene TRBD2, 6 bases. This CDR3 has 15 residues. V was trimmed by 0 bases and J by 0 bases, leaving 10 bases between them. Per the germline V gene, CDR1 is SGDLS and CDR2 is YYNGEE. The CDR3 DNA sequence: TGTGCCAGCAGCGTAGGGGGGGACTTCTCCTACGAGCAGTACTTC. Residues: CASSVGGDFSYEQYF.

This clone was detected only a few times. The V and J genes are TRBV29-1 and TRBJ1-4; D remains ambiguous. V lost 6 bases and J 2 bases, leaving 16 bases between the germline ends. The CDR3 runs 15 residues. Per the germline V gene, CDR1 is SQVTM and CDR2 is ANQGSEA. CDR3 DNA: TGCAGCGTCGCTAACCCGGGAGCGACTAATGAAAAACTGTTTTTT. Protein sequence: CSVANPGATNEKLFF.

Note on this clone: The same CDR3 arises from other DNA sequences in this sample as well. The chain joins TRBV28 to TRBJ1-5, with D perhaps TRBD1 (5 bases). This CDR3 spans 12 amino acids. Germline loops: CDR1 MDHEN, CDR2 SYDVKM. V gave up 9 bases and J gave up 4 bases, with 10 bases separating them. The CDR3 region is CASTGLNQPQHF. CDR3 nucleotides: TGTGCCAGTACAGGTTTAAATCAGCCCCAGCATTTT.